The T cell receptor (beta chain) described here comes from a study of HIV-infected children after antiretroviral therapy interruption. Study-level background: Interruption-arm samples span weeks 0, 12, interruption end (24 or 48), and about 3 years post-study. Study results and caveats: Naive CD4+ sequences overlapped less between time points once interruption began. After interruption, shared-triplet CDR3 clustering rose in three patients.

The TCR library was built from RNA with a 3' RACE protocol and unique molecular identifiers. TCRdb re-called the 3' RACE reads with MiXCR, one entry per CDR3 protein. Of about 14,000 distinct CDR3 sequences in the sample, 3% to 3.5% were seen once. This clonotype occurred many times. Its antigen is unknown. The treatment is: PENTA 11 planned treatment interruption arm or continuous ART arm. Only samples with at least 5 million viable PBMCs qualified. Germline CDR1 MNHEY, CDR2 SVGEGT. The CDR3 is made up of 12 amino acids. V lost 2 bases and J 6 bases, leaving 8 bases between the germline ends. This sequence was found in a pool of human donors with HIV. The rearrangement links TRBV6-2 or TRBV6-3 to TRBJ2-7; a weak D match, TRBD2 (6 bases). Sequenced material: CD45RO+ CD8+ T cells from PBMCs, pooled from several time points, taken from a donor given antiretroviral therapy, either interrupted or continuous. The subset is: memory CD8+ CD45RO+ CD45RA- T cells. Written as DNA, the CDR3 is TGTGCCAGCAGTTACGGGGAGGCCGAGCAGTACTTC. Residues: CASSYGEAEQYF.